Reported below is one T cell receptor (beta chain). The source of the sample is a study of blood T cell repertoires in COVID-19. Measured with immunoSEQ multiplex PCR; TCRdb has only the in-frame clones, and not every one. The sample holds 150,000 to 190,000 clones, roughly 84% seen once. V shed 5 bases and J 5 bases; nucleotides not matched to a gene: 10. CDR3 length: 15 residues. Per the germline V gene, CDR1 is MDHEN and CDR2 is SYDVKM. The sequencing input was peripheral blood. This TCR was recovered from a woman aged 50 to 60 with acute or convalescent COVID-19. V and J are TRBV28 and TRBJ1-2; the match to TRBD1 covers 8 bases. CDR3 loop: CASSIQPGQGYGYTF. DNA of the CDR3: TGTGCCAGCAGTATTCAACCCGGACAGGGTTATGGCTACACCTTC.